The rows below give T cell receptor beta chains drawn from one sample of a study of T cells in localized non-small cell lung cancer. Sequencing was performed with immunoSEQ multiplex PCR; in TCRdb, only in-frame clones are kept and a portion is missing. Seen here are around 6,400 clones, roughly 44% observed once, and the top ten hold 3.8%. Sequencing used lymph node tissue, obtained before any cancer treatment. The receptors were sampled from a man between 40 and 70 years old with stage I lung adenocarcinoma. The CDR3 runs from the conserved cysteine through the conserved F or W. D genes are given only for firm matches. For some rows the clone size is stated as once, few or many, or as a class when expanded; others skip it.

j_call | v_call | d_call | clone_size | cdr3_aa | cdr3_nt
TRBJ1-1 | TRBV29-1 | . | . | CSLTRWEGTEAFF | TGCAGCCTCACGCGTTGGGAGGGGACTGAAGCTTTCTTT
TRBJ2-1 | TRBV19 | . | once | CATLGGNEQFF | TGTGCCACCCTAGGGGGCAATGAGCAGTTCTTC
TRBJ2-1 | TRBV18 | . | once | CASSPPNPGTLGEQFF | TGTGCCAGCTCACCACCCAACCCCGGGACCCTCGGTGAGCAGTTCTTC
TRBJ2-1 | TRBV11-3 | TRBD2 | few | CASSLGSGSANEQFF | TGTGCCAGCAGCTTGGGTAGCGGGAGTGCGAATGAGCAGTTCTTC
TRBJ1-4 | TRBV11-3 | . | many | CASSPRQTRDEKLFF | TGTGCCAGCAGCCCTCGACAGACTCGAGATGAAAAACTGTTTTTT
TRBJ1-3 | TRBV9 | . | few | CASSAQAGSGNTIYF | TGTGCCAGCAGTGCACAGGCCGGGTCTGGAAACACCATATATTTT
TRBJ1-1 | TRBV10-3 | . | few | CAISESKGNTEAFF | TGTGCCATCAGTGAGTCGAAAGGGAACACTGAAGCTTTCTTT
TRBJ1-5 | TRBV16 | . | . | CASSQRGTSNQPQHF | TGTGCCAGCAGCCAACGGGGGACAAGCAATCAGCCCCAGCATTTT
TRBJ2-1 | TRBV6-8 | . | . | CASSDTDSSYNEQFF | TGTGCCAGCAGTGACACAGATAGCTCCTACAATGAGCAGTTCTTC
TRBJ1-5 | TRBV6-8 | . | . | CASSTGWSSNQPQHF | TGTGCCAGCAGTACAGGGTGGAGTAGCAATCAGCCCCAGCATTTT
TRBJ1-2 | TRBV6-8 | . | few | CASSYGGTTGYTF | TGTGCCAGCAGTTACGGCGGGACAACTGGCTACACCTTC
TRBJ2-3 | TRBV15 | TRBD1 | . | CATSTGQGDTDTQYF | TGTGCCACCAGCACGGGACAGGGGGACACAGATACGCAGTATTTT
TRBJ1-5 | TRBV6-1 | . | few | CASSEDTLTDNQPQHF | TGTGCCAGCAGTGAAGACACCCTTACTGACAATCAGCCCCAGCATTTT
TRBJ2-1 | TRBV1 | . | . | CASSQVDMGLAGGNEQFF | TGCGCCAGCAGCCAGGTAGACATGGGACTAGCGGGAGGGAATGAGCAGTTCTTC
TRBJ2-4 | TRBV11-3 | . | few | CASSSQAAKNIQYF | TGTGCCAGCAGCTCTCAGGCCGCCAAAAACATTCAGTACTTC
TRBJ2-1 | TRBV15 | TRBD2 | . | CATSRGGALYNEQFF | TGTGCCACCAGCCGGGGGGGGGCTCTATACAATGAGCAGTTCTTC
TRBJ2-3 | TRBV29-1 | . | . | CSVEGGYRTNTQYF | TGCAGCGTTGAAGGGGGGTATAGAACAAATACGCAGTATTTT
TRBJ2-7 | TRBV6-8 | . | . | CASSDTLSRYEQYF | TGTGCCAGCAGCGATACTCTAAGTCGCTACGAGCAGTACTTC
TRBJ1-4 | TRBV11-1 | . | . | CASSPQGGREKLFF | TGTGCCAGCAGCCCACAGGGAGGGCGTGAAAAACTGTTTTTT
TRBJ2-1 | TRBV11-3 | . | . | CASSLDGPAEKEFNEQFF | TGTGCCAGCAGCTTAGATGGCCCAGCGGAGAAGGAGTTCAATGAGCAGTTCTTC
TRBJ1-6 | TRBV6-8 | TRBD1 | . | CASRTGSVNSPLHF | TGTGCCAGCAGGACAGGGTCCGTGAATTCACCCCTCCACTTT
TRBJ1-5 | TRBV29-1 | . | . | CSVGGVGNQPQHF | TGCAGCGTCGGAGGGGTGGGCAATCAGCCCCAGCATTTT
TRBJ2-3 | TRBV19 | . | once | CASSISQGPPWVTQYF | TGTGCCAGTAGTATCTCACAGGGTCCCCCGTGGGTTACGCAGTATTTT
TRBJ2-1 | TRBV28 | . | . | CASIPGSYNEQFF | TGTGCCAGCATCCCCGGATCCTACAATGAGCAGTTCTTC
TRBJ2-1 | TRBV18 | . | . | CASSPILNEQFF | TGTGCCAGCTCACCCATTCTTAATGAGCAGTTCTTC
TRBJ1-4 | TRBV30 | . | few | CAWTSQINEKLFF | TGTGCCTGGACCTCGCAGATTAATGAAAAACTGTTTTTT
TRBJ2-1 | TRBV19 | . | . | CASTLQGGYNEQFF | TGTGCCAGTACCCTACAGGGAGGCTACAATGAGCAGTTCTTC
TRBJ1-1 | TRBV6-8 | . | few | CASSDSGNTEAFF | TGTGCCAGCAGTGACTCAGGGAACACTGAAGCTTTCTTT
TRBJ2-3 | TRBV10-1 | TRBD2 | . | CASSESLAGGTDTQYF | TGCGCCAGCAGTGAGTCTTTAGCGGGGGGCACAGATACGCAGTATTTT
TRBJ1-3 | TRBV15 | TRBD1 | . | CASSIQGGFSGNTIYF | TGTGCCAGCAGCATTCAGGGGGGATTCAGTGGAAACACCATATATTTT
TRBJ2-7 | TRBV29-1 | TRBD1 | . | CSANGDRNEQYF | TGCAGCGCAAACGGGGACAGAAACGAGCAGTACTTC
TRBJ2-6 | TRBV29-1 | . | few | CSVAARSGANVLTF | TGCAGCGTTGCCGCCCGCTCTGGGGCCAACGTCCTGACTTTC
TRBJ2-2 | TRBV6-8 | . | . | CASGRDGYTGELFF | TGTGCCAGTGGACGGGACGGATACACCGGGGAGCTGTTTTTT
TRBJ1-2 | TRBV28 | . | few | CASAGANYGYTF | TGTGCCAGCGCAGGAGCTAACTATGGCTACACCTTC
TRBJ2-3 | TRBV14 | . | . | CASSQVMPDTQYF | TGTGCCAGCAGCCAAGTTATGCCAGATACGCAGTATTTT
TRBJ1-6 | TRBV6-8 | . | . | CASSYIKENSPLHF | TGTGCCAGCAGTTACATCAAAGAGAATTCACCCCTCCACTTT
TRBJ2-6 | TRBV18 | . | . | CASSPSGQGTNVLTF | TGTGCCAGCTCACCCTCGGGTCAGGGAACCAACGTCCTGACTTTC
TRBJ2-7 | TRBV5-1 | TRBD2 | . | CASRGLIAGAWEQYF | TGCGCCAGCAGGGGTTTAATAGCGGGAGCGTGGGAGCAGTACTTC
TRBJ1-1 | TRBV18 | . | . | CASSPQAGTMNTEAFF | TGTGCCAGCTCACCACAGGCAGGGACTATGAACACTGAAGCTTTCTTT
TRBJ2-2 | TRBV30 | TRBD2 | . | CAWSGLGTGELFF | TGTGCCTGGAGCGGACTAGGGACCGGGGAGCTGTTTTTT
TRBJ2-3 | TRBV19 | . | . | CASSPLEGLRGDTQYF | TGTGCCAGTAGTCCTTTGGAGGGCCTGAGAGGAGATACGCAGTATTTT
TRBJ2-3 | TRBV30 | . | . | CALPFSTPDGTDTQYF | TGTGCCTTACCCTTCTCGACACCGGACGGCACAGATACGCAGTATTTT
TRBJ1-2 | TRBV10-3 | . | few | CAISESNRGYGYTF | TGTGCCATCAGTGAGTCGAATAGGGGCTATGGCTACACCTTC